This is a list of T cell receptor beta chains from one sample in a study of T-cell memory formation after mild COVID-19. In TCRdb, the 5' RACE reads were re-called with MiXCR into one record per CDR3 protein. The sample includes around 390,000 distinct CDR3 sequences, approximately 16% of them seen just once. Sequencing input: PBMCs or a T cell subset sorted from them (not recorded which). Source of these receptors: a man between 18 and 35 years old who had mild COVID-19 (a few samples of this study predate the infection). Cell type and time point are not known. Each CDR3 is given with its conserved first and last residue. A D gene is named only where the DNA matches it firmly. Size tells how often a clone was seen (once, few, many) or the class of an expanded clone, and some rows leave it out.

few,TRBV5-1,TRBJ2-3,TRBD1,TGCGCCAGCAGCCGGGACAGCCCGACAGATACGCAGTATTTT,CASSRDSPTDTQYF
.,TRBV5-6,TRBJ2-1,.,TGTGCCACCCACAGATTGGACGCAGACAATGAGCAGTTCTTC,CATHRLDADNEQFF
few,TRBV5-4,TRBJ1-2,.,TGTGCCAGCAGCTTGCAGGGGCTGGGCTATGGCTACACCTTC,CASSLQGLGYGYTF
.,TRBV20-1,TRBJ2-1,TRBD1,TGCAGTGCTAGCCAGGGGGTCCACAATGAGCAGTTCTTC,CSASQGVHNEQFF
.,TRBV7-3,TRBJ2-3,TRBD2,TGTGCCAGCAGCTTACAAGCGGGGGAAACGACGGATACGCAGTATTTT,CASSLQAGETTDTQYF
few,TRBV10-3,TRBJ1-1,TRBD1,TGTGCCATCAGTCGGACAGGAGGTGAAGCTTTCTTT,CAISRTGGEAFF
.,TRBV5-1,TRBJ2-7,TRBD1,TGCGCCAGCAGGCCCGGGACAGGAACCTACGAGCAGTACTTC,CASRPGTGTYEQYF
.,TRBV4-2,TRBJ1-1,.,TGTGCCAGCAGCCAAGAGGAAACAGGCTTAGAAGCTTTCTTT,CASSQEETGLEAFF
.,TRBV4-2,TRBJ2-1,.,TGTGCCAGCAGCCAAGGACTGGTCAATGAGCAGTTCTTC,CASSQGLVNEQFF
many,TRBV4-1,TRBJ2-1,TRBD2,TGCGCCAGCAGCCACCAGACTAGCGGGGAGGGGGATGAGCAGTTCTTC,CASSHQTSGEGDEQFF
.,TRBV12-3/TRBV12-4,TRBJ2-2,.,TGTGCCAGAAGTCGGGGGGAGCTGTTTTTT,CARSRGELFF
.,TRBV3-1,TRBJ2-3,.,TGTGCCAGCAGCCAAGTGCCACTATACACAGATACGCAGTATTTT,CASSQVPLYTDTQYF
.,TRBV7-9,TRBJ1-1,.,TGTGCCAGCAGCCGCGTCGCAGGATTGGGGACTGAAGCTTTCTTT,CASSRVAGLGTEAFF
.,TRBV27,TRBJ2-2,.,TGTGCCAGCAGTTATGTGAACACCGGGGAGCTGTTTTTT,CASSYVNTGELFF
.,TRBV5-1,TRBJ1-2,.,TGCGCCAGCAGCTTGGATGATGGGACCCTCTATGGCTACACCTTC,CASSLDDGTLYGYTF
.,TRBV7-3,TRBJ2-6,TRBD1,TGTGCCAGCAGCCGGGACAGCCGCTCTGGGGCCAACGTCCTGACTTTC,CASSRDSRSGANVLTF
few,TRBV6-6,TRBJ2-7,TRBD1,TGTGCCAGCAGTTACTCTTTTGGCAGGGGGCGAGCCTACGAGCAGTACTTC,CASSYSFGRGRAYEQYF
few,TRBV12-3/TRBV12-4,TRBJ2-7,TRBD1,TGTGCCAGCAGTCTCCAGGGGGCATCCTACGAGCAGTACTTC,CASSLQGASYEQYF
many,TRBV24-1,TRBJ2-5,.,TGTGCCACCAGTGATTTAAAAGAGACCCAGTACTTC,CATSDLKETQYF
.,TRBV2,TRBJ2-1,.,TGTGCCAGCAAAACTCTGCAGGGGACCGGCGGGAAGAATGAGCAGTTCTTC,CASKTLQGTGGKNEQFF
few,TRBV6-2/TRBV6-3,TRBJ2-3,.,TGTGCCAGCAAAAGGAGGGCTAGCGGCACAGATACGCAGTATTTT,CASKRRASGTDTQYF
many,TRBV12-3/TRBV12-4,TRBJ2-7,.,TGTGCCAGCAGCTTATCCGGTTACGAGCAGTACTTC,CASSLSGYEQYF
few,TRBV7-6,TRBJ1-5,.,TGTGCCAGCAGCTTAGAGGGTGGCTTTCAGCCCCAGCATTTT,CASSLEGGFQPQHF
many,TRBV5-1,TRBJ2-7,.,TGCGCCAGCAGGACTAGCTCCTACGAGCAGTACTTC,CASRTSSYEQYF
few,TRBV7-2,TRBJ1-5,.,TGTGCCAGCAGCTTAGAGTATAGCAATCAGCCCCAGCATTTT,CASSLEYSNQPQHF
.,TRBV12-3/TRBV12-4,TRBJ2-7,.,TGTGCCAGCAGTTTCGGACAGTCCTACGAGCAGTACTTC,CASSFGQSYEQYF
many,TRBV2,TRBJ2-2,.,TGTGCCAGCAGTCCGGGACACGCTAACACCGGGGAGCTGTTTTTT,CASSPGHANTGELFF
few,TRBV4-1,TRBJ2-7,TRBD2,TGCGCCAGCAGCCACACTAGCGGGGGGTACGAGCAGTACTTC,CASSHTSGGYEQYF
.,TRBV3-1,TRBJ2-6,.,TGTGCCAGCAGCCGCCGACAGACTAGCTCTGGGGCCAACGTCCTGACTTTC,CASSRRQTSSGANVLTF
few,TRBV3-1,TRBJ2-3,TRBD2,TGTGCCAGCCAGTTACTAGCGGGGGGAGGAGATACGCAGTATTTT,CASQLLAGGGDTQYF
.,TRBV6-5,TRBJ1-5,.,TGTGCCAGCAGCCAAGACTGGGGACCTAGTACCGGTCCTAATCAGCCCCAGCATTTT,CASSQDWGPSTGPNQPQHF
few,TRBV25-1,TRBJ2-1,.,TGTGCCAGCACCAACGGGGGTTGGTCCTACAATGAGCAGTTCTTC,CASTNGGWSYNEQFF
few,TRBV4-1,TRBJ1-1,TRBD1,TGCGCCAGCAGCCGACGTTCGGGACAGTTGGAGGCTGAAGCTTTCTTT,CASSRRSGQLEAEAFF
few,TRBV5-6,TRBJ1-2,.,TGTGCCAGCAGCTCCCGCGGATCGATCTATGGCTACACCTTC,CASSSRGSIYGYTF
few,TRBV29-1,TRBJ2-1,TRBD1,TGCAGCGTTCGGACAGGGGGCGCGGAGCAGTTCTTC,CSVRTGGAEQFF
.,TRBV20-1,TRBJ1-2,.,TGCAGTGCTAGAGATCCACGCACAGGGTTTCAGGGCTACACCTTC,CSARDPRTGFQGYTF
few,TRBV6-5,TRBJ1-1,.,TGTGCCAGCAGCAAACCCCAGGGGAAAGCTTTCTTT,CASSKPQGKAFF
.,TRBV19,TRBJ1-1,.,TGTGCCAGTACCCTTACTCCGGTTACAGTTTCGGCTTTCTTT,CASTLTPVTVSAFF
.,TRBV12-3/TRBV12-4,TRBJ2-6,.,TGTGCCAGCAGTTTGTGGGGCGCTGGGGCCAACGTCCTGACTTTC,CASSLWGAGANVLTF